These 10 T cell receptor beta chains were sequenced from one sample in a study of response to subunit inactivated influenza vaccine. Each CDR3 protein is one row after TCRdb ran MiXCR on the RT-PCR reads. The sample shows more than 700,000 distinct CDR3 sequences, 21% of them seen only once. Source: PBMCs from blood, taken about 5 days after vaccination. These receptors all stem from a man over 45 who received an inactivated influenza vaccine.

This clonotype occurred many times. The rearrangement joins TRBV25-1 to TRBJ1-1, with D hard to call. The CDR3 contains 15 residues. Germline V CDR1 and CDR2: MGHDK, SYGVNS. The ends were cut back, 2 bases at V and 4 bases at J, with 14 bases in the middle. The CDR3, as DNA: TGTGCCAGCAGTGAAACTACCAGGTTGGGCACTGAAGCTTTCTTT. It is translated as CASSETTRLGTEAFF. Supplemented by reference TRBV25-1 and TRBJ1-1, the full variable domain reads EADIYQTPRYLVIGTGKKITLECSQTMGHDKMYWYQQDPGMELHLIHYSYGVNSTEKGDLSSESTVSRIRTEHFPLTLESARPSHTSQYLCASSETTRLGTEAFFGQGTRLTVV.

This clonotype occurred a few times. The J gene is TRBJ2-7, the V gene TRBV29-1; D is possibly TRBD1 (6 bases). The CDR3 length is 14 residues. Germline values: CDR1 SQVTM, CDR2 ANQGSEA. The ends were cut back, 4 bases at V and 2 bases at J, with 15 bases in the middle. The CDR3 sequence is CSVAPDRPPYEQYF. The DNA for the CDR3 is TGCAGCGTTGCCCCTGACAGGCCCCCCTACGAGCAGTACTTC.

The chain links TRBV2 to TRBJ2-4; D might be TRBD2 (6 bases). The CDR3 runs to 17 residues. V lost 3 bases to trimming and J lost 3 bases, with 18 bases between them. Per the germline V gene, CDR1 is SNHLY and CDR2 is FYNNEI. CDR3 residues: CASSDSLTLGGKNIQYF. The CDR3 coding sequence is TGTGCCAGCAGTGACAGTTTGACGTTGGGAGGCAAAAACATTCAGTACTTC.

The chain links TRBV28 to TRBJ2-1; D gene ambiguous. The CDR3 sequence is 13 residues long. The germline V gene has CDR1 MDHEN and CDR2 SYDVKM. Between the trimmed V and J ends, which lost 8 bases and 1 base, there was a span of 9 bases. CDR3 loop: CASGKLSYNEQFF. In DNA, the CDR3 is TGTGCCAGCGGGAAGCTGTCCTACAATGAGCAGTTCTTC.

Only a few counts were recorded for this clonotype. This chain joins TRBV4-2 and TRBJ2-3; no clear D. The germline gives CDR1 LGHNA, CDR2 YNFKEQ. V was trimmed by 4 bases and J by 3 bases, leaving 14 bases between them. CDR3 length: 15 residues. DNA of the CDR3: TGTGCCAGCAGCCCTTCCCCTGGAGAGACAGATACGCAGTATTTT. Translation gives CASSPSPGETDTQYF.

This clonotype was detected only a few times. The CDR3 nucleotides read TGTGCCAGCAGACGAGCCGGGACAGGGGATTACGAGCAGTACTTC. This codes for CASRRAGTGDYEQYF. This sequence joins TRBV27 and TRBJ2-7; 10 positions agree with TRBD1. Germline V gene lookup returns CDR1 MNHEY and CDR2 SMNVEV (reference sequence). The CDR3 extends over 15 amino acids. V shed 6 bases, J shed 4 bases, and the junction held 9 bases outside the gene matches.

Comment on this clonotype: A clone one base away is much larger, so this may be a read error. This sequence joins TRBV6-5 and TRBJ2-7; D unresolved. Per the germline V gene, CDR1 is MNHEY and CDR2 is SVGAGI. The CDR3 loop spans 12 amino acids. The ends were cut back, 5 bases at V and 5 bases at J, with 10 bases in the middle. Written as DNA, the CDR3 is TGTGCCAGCAGTACTATTAACCACGAGCAGTACTTC. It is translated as CASSTINHEQYF.

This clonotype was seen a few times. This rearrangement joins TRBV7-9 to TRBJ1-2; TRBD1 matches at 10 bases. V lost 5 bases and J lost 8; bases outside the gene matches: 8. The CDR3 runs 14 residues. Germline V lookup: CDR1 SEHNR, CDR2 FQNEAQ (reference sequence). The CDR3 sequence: CASSPQTGGAGYTF. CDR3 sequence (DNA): TGTGCCAGCAGCCCACAGACAGGGGGCGCGGGCTACACCTTC.

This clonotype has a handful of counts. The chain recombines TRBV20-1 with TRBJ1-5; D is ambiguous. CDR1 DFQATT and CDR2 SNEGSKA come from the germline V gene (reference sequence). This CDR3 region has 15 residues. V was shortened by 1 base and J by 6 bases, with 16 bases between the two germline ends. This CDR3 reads CSARGNTVQSQPQHF. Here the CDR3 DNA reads TGCAGTGCTAGAGGAAACACGGTACAAAGTCAGCCCCAGCATTTT.

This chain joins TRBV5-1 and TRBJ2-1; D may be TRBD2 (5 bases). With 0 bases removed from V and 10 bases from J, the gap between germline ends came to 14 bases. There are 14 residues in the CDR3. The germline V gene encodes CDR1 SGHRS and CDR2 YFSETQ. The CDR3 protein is CASSLGGPGYEQFF. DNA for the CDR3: TGCGCCAGCAGCTTGGGAGGGCCGGGCTACGAGCAGTTCTTC.